This T cell receptor beta chain was sequenced during a study of post-analysis software for immune sequencing data. The study's findings and limits: Included in a set of roughly five TRBV segments more frequent in patients than controls were TRBV5-6, TRBV5-1 and TRBV20-1.

Concerning this clonotype: Its target is not known.

V lost 0 bases and J 8 bases, leaving 13 bases between the germline ends. The CDR3 is 13 residues long. Germline values: CDR1 SQVTM, CDR2 ANQGSEA. Prepared libraries of TCR beta cDNA carried unique molecular identifiers. TCRdb used MiXCR to reprocess the PCR reads, holding one entry per CDR3 protein. In the table there are hundreds of thousands of distinct CDR3 sequences, 30% of which are singletons. What was sequenced was blood. The chain carries TRBV29-1 and TRBJ1-2; D ambiguous. This clonotype was obtained from a girl aged 5-17 years with multiple sclerosis. The CDR3 here is CSVEDQEGKGYTF. The CDR3 DNA follows: TGCAGCGTTGAAGATCAAGAGGGTAAAGGCTACACCTTC.